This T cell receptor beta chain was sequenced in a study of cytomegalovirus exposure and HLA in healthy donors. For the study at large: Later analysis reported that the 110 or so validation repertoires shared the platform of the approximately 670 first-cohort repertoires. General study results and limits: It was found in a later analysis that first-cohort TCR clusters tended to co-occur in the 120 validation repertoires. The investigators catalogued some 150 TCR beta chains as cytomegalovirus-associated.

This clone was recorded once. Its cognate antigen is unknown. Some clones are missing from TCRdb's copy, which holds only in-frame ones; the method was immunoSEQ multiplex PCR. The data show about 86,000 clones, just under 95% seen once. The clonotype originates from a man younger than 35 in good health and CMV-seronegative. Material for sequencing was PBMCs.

The CDR3 region is CASSYLQGYYEQYF. The CDR3 bases are TGTGCCAGCAGTTACTTGCAGGGTTACTACGAGCAGTACTTC. This chain links TRBV6-6 with TRBJ2-7, with D possibly being TRBD1 (5 bases). CDR1 MNHNY and CDR2 SVGAGI come from the germline V gene (reference sequence). The CDR3 loop spans 14 amino acids. V dropped 1 base and J dropped 3 bases, with 10 bases sitting between them.